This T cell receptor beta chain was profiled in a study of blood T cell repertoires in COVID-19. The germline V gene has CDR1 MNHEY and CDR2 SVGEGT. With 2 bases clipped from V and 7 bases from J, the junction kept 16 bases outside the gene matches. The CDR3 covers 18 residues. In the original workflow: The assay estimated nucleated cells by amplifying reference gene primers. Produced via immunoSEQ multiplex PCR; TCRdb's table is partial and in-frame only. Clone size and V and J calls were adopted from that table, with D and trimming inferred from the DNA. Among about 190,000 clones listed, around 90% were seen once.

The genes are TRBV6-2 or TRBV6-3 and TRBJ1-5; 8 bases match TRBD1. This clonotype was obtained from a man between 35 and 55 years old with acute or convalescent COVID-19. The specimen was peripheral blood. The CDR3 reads CASSYTRPGGGLLQPQHF. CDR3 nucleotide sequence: TGTGCCAGCAGTTACACGCGGCCAGGGGGCGGACTACTGCAGCCCCAGCATTTT.